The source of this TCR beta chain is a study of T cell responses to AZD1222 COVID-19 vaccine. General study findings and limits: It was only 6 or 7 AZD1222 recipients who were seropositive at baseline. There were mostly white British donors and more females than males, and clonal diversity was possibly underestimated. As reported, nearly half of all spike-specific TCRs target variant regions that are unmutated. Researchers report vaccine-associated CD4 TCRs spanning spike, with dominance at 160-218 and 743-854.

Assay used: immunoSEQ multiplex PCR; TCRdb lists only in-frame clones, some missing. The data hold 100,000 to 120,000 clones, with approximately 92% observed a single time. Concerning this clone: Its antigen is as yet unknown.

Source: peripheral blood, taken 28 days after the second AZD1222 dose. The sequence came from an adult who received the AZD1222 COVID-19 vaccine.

The DNA for the CDR3 is TGTGCCAGTAGTATTCTAGGAGCGCCGTACGAGCAGTACTTC. It yields the protein CASSILGAPYEQYF. The chain links TRBV19 to TRBJ2-7; D call uncertain. Germline V lookup: CDR1 LNHDA, CDR2 SQIVND (reference sequence). Trimming took 3 bases from V and 4 from J, leaving 13 bases between them. The length of the CDR3 is 14 residues.